This entry lists 21 T cell receptor beta chains sequenced from one sample in a study of blood T cell repertoires in COVID-19. Sequencing used immunoSEQ multiplex PCR; TCRdb keeps in-frame clones, though not all of them. The sample records roughly 100,000 clones, roughly nine tenths being singletons. The sample comprised peripheral blood. The receptors shown here come from a woman of 80 years or more with active COVID-19.

CDR3 amino acids: CASKDIESRGYTF. CDR3 DNA sequence: TGTGCCAGCAAGGACATAGAATCCCGGGGCTACACCTTC. This chain uses TRBV28 with TRBJ1-2; D perhaps matches TRBD1 (5 bases). The germline CDR1 and CDR2 sequences are MDHEN and SYDVKM. The CDR3 contains 13 residues. Trimming removed 7 bases at V and 8 bases at J, with 17 bases between.

This clone has a handful of counts. The chain recombines TRBV18 with TRBJ1-2; D might be TRBD1 (6 bases). V shed 3 bases and J shed 5 bases, with 10 bases lying between them. The germline gives CDR1 KGHSH, CDR2 LQKENI. This CDR3 region has 13 residues. The CDR3 is CASSPDSDYGYTF. The CDR3 DNA reads TGTGCCAGCTCACCGGACAGTGATTATGGCTACACCTTC.

V and J are TRBV7-2 and TRBJ2-3; D uncertain. V was clipped by 6 bases and J by 2 bases, with 12 bases between them. The CDR3 sequence is 14 residues long. In germline, CDR1 is SGHTA, CDR2 FQGNSA. This chain's CDR3 is CASSFLDDTDTQYF. CDR3 DNA sequence: TGTGCCAGCAGTTTTCTAGACGACACAGATACGCAGTATTTT.

The V gene is TRBV7-2, the J gene TRBJ2-2, with 7 bases fitting TRBD1. The V gene end was trimmed by 3 bases and the J gene end by 3 bases; junction bases not matched to a gene: 7. The CDR3 loop spans 16 amino acids. Germline lookup yields CDR1 SGHTA and CDR2 FQGNSA. The CDR3 loop reads CASSLGTVYYTGELFF. Here the CDR3 DNA reads TGTGCCAGCAGCTTGGGGACAGTTTACTACACCGGGGAGCTGTTTTTT. Full variable domain (outside the CDR3, taken from reference TRBV7-2 and TRBJ2-2): GAGVSQSPSNKVTEKGKDVELRCDPISGHTALYWYRQSLGQGLEFLIYFQGNSAPDKSGLPSDRFSAERTGGSVSTLTIQRTQQEDSAVYLCASSLGTVYYTGELFFGEGSRLTVL.

The rearrangement uses TRBV27 and TRBJ2-7; TRBD1 is a possible D gene (5 bases). This CDR3 is 14 amino acids long. The V end lost 5 bases, the J end lost 3 bases, and 14 bases lay between the germline ends. CDR1 is MNHEY, CDR2 SMNVEV, per germline (reference sequence). The CDR3 DNA sequence: TGTGCCAGCAGTGAAACGCAGACAGTCTACGAGCAGTACTTC. Protein: CASSETQTVYEQYF.

The chain links TRBV7-8 to TRBJ2-1; maybe TRBD2 (6 bases). V lost 4 bases and J 3 bases, leaving 13 bases between the germline ends. This CDR3 contains 15 residues. From germline, CDR1 is SGHVS and CDR2 FQNEAQ. CDR3 protein: CASSSRRDGYNEQFF. The CDR3 DNA sequence: TGTGCCAGCAGCTCAAGGAGGGATGGCTACAATGAGCAGTTCTTC.

The rearrangement uses TRBV18 and TRBJ2-3, with no clear D. Trimming pared 6 bases from V and 1 base from J, leaving 8 bases between. The CDR3 loop spans 13 amino acids. Germline assignment: CDR1 KGHSH and CDR2 LQKENI. CDR3 sequence reads: CASSQSRTDTQYF. The CDR3, as DNA: TGTGCCAGCTCCCAATCCCGCACAGATACGCAGTATTTT.

The chain links TRBV28 to TRBJ1-2; 8 bases fit TRBD1. Trimming cost V 6 bases and J 7 bases; bases outside gene matches: 7. This CDR3 comprises 13 residues. Looked up from germline, CDR1 is MDHEN and CDR2 is SYDVKM. In nucleotides, the CDR3 is TGTGCCAGCAGCCCAGGGGGCAAGGGTGGCTACACCTTC. Translated: CASSPGGKGGYTF.

The chain joins TRBV6-6 to TRBJ1-2, with D possibly TRBD1 on 5 matching bases. The CDR3 is 15 amino acids. Germline V gene data show CDR1 as MNHNY and CDR2 as SVGAGI (reference sequence). V was trimmed by 5 bases and J by 6 bases, leaving 19 bases between them. CDR3 loop: CASSPRAGYVNGYTF. CDR3 bases: TGTGCCAGCAGTCCCCGGGCAGGGTACGTGAATGGCTACACCTTC.

The chain uses TRBV18 and TRBJ1-1; D is possibly TRBD1 (5 bases). Germline CDR1 KGHSH, CDR2 LQKENI. The ends were cut back, 0 bases at V and 7 bases at J, with 15 bases in the middle. The CDR3 extends over 15 amino acids. Here the CDR3 reads CASSPPLRQIGEAFF. CDR3 coding DNA: TGTGCCAGCTCACCACCATTACGACAGATTGGTGAAGCTTTCTTT.

This chain uses TRBV9 with TRBJ2-6, with 10 bases lining up with TRBD1. Trimming cost V 3 bases and J 1 base; bases outside gene matches: 10. Germline loops: CDR1 SGDLS, CDR2 YYNGEE. The CDR3 is 19 residues long. The CDR3 nucleotides are TGTGCCAGCAGCGCACCGCTCGGGACAGGGGAGTCTGGGGCCAACGTCCTGACTTTC. This gives the protein CASSAPLGTGESGANVLTF.

The genes are TRBV5-8 and TRBJ1-5; D might be TRBD1 (6 bases). Per the germline V gene, CDR1 is SGHTS and CDR2 is YDEGEE. V was trimmed by 0 bases and J by 5 bases, leaving 12 bases between them. The CDR3 runs 15 residues. The CDR3 bases are TGTGCCAGCAGCTTGGGGGACATTTCTCATCAGCCCCAGCATTTT. Translating it yields CASSLGDISHQPQHF. The full variable domain, its missing parts supplied by reference TRBV5-8 and TRBJ1-5, is EAGVTQSPTHLIKTRGQQATLRCSPISGHTSVYWYQQALGLGLQFLLWYDEGEERNRGNFPPRFSGRQFPNYSSELNVNALELEDSALYLCASSLGDISHQPQHFGDGTRLSIL.

The rearrangement uses TRBV18 and TRBJ2-3, with D perhaps TRBD2 (6 bases). CDR1 and CDR2 from the germline V gene are KGHSH and LQKENI. This CDR3 is built from 14 residues. The V end lost 4 bases, the J end lost 3 bases, and 11 bases lay between the germline ends. DNA of the CDR3: TGTGCCAGCTCACAGGGACTGGCTACAGATACGCAGTATTTT. Translation gives CASSQGLATDTQYF.

In this sample, this clone turned up once. The genes are TRBV7-2 and TRBJ2-3, with 12 bases that match TRBD2. CDR3 length: 14 amino acids. The V gene's germline CDR1 is SGHTA and CDR2 FQGNSA. Germline trimming cut 5 bases from V and 14 bases from J; bases unmatched to any gene: 11. The CDR3: CASSTRTSGDRRYF. The CDR3 DNA follows: TGTGCCAGCAGCACCCGGACTAGCGGGGACCGACGGTATTTT.

This chain joins TRBV6-5 and TRBJ1-2; TRBD1 matches 8 bases. After removal of 6 bases from V and 4 bases from J, the junction contained 7 bases not matched to a gene. Germline V gene sequence: CDR1 MNHEY, CDR2 SVGAGI. This CDR3 is 14 amino acids long. In DNA form, the CDR3 reads TGTGCCAGCAGGAAGACAGGGGTGACCTATGGCTACACCTTC. It is translated as CASRKTGVTYGYTF.

V usage is TRBV29-1 and J usage is TRBJ2-7; 7 nucleotides match TRBD1. The V and J ends lost 6 bases and 6 bases, in that order; junction bases with no gene match: 8. Per germline, CDR1 SQVTM and CDR2 ANQGSEA. There are 12 residues in the CDR3. The CDR3 DNA sequence: TGCAGCGTGCAGGGACAGAGCCTCGAGCAGTACTTC. Residues: CSVQGQSLEQYF.

V and J are TRBV5-4 and TRBJ2-5; D is perhaps TRBD2 (5 bases). The CDR3 totals 15 residues. V lost 4 bases and J 4 bases, leaving 17 bases between the germline ends. Germline CDR1 is SGHNT and CDR2 is YYREEE (reference sequence). CDR3 sequence reads: CASSQWAGKGETQYF. CDR3 in DNA: TGTGCCAGCAGCCAGTGGGCGGGTAAGGGAGAGACCCAGTACTTC.

The chain combines TRBV11-2 with TRBJ1-1, with 8 bases aligning to TRBD1. Trimming at V came to 4 bases and at J to 2 bases, leaving 3 bases not matched to a gene. Germline-derived CDR1 and CDR2 are SGHAT and FQNNGV. This CDR3 has 14 amino acids. Written as DNA, the CDR3 is TGTGCCAGCAGCTCCAGGGGGCTCAACACTGAAGCTTTCTTT. This encodes CASSSRGLNTEAFF. Combining the CDR3 with reference TRBV11-2 and TRBJ1-1 gives the whole variable domain EAGVAQSPRYKIIEKRQSVAFWCNPISGHATLYWYQQILGQGPKLLIQFQNNGVVDDSQLPKDRFSAERLKGVDSTLKIQPAKLEDSAVYLCASSSRGLNTEAFFGQGTRLTVV.

The chain links TRBV7-2 to TRBJ2-1, with 7 positions matching TRBD1. The CDR3 runs 16 residues. The germline V gene encodes CDR1 SGHTA and CDR2 FQGNSA. Trimming removed 4 bases from V and 2 bases from J; junction bases left unmatched: 8. The CDR3 reads CASSSPRDRAYNEQFF. The DNA for the CDR3 is TGTGCCAGCAGCTCCCCCCGGGACAGAGCCTACAATGAGCAGTTCTTC.

The chain couples TRBV27 to TRBJ2-7, with D possibly being TRBD2 (7 bases). The CDR3 runs to 14 residues. In germline, CDR1 is MNHEY, CDR2 SMNVEV (reference sequence). V dropped 5 bases and J dropped 1 base, with 12 bases sitting between them. The CDR3 here is CASSGGGGSYEQYF. Written as DNA, the CDR3 is TGTGCCAGCAGTGGGGGGGGCGGTTCCTACGAGCAGTACTTC.

This clone turned up a few times. The chain couples TRBV6-2 or TRBV6-3 to TRBJ2-1, with a possible D match to TRBD2 (6 bases). The length of the CDR3 is 12 residues. The germline V gene encodes CDR1 MNHEY and CDR2 SVGEGT. V was cut by 0 bases and J by 14 bases, with 11 bases left in between. CDR3 region: CASSYSSQREFF. The CDR3 DNA reads as TGTGCCAGCAGTTACTCATCCCAGCGGGAGTTCTTC.